One sample yielded the 24 T cell receptor beta chains listed below, sequenced in a study of T cell responses to AZD1222 COVID-19 vaccine. Sequenced by immunoSEQ multiplex PCR; TCRdb stores in-frame clones only, minus some. Altogether roughly 51,000 clones are present, 70% to 90% being singletons, with the ten largest covering about 14%. Material: peripheral blood, obtained 28 days after the second AZD1222 dose. The receptors come from an adult who received the AZD1222 COVID-19 vaccine.

The chain employs TRBV23-1 and TRBJ2-7; possibly TRBD2 for D (5 bases). TRBV23-1 is given ORF status, its function remaining uncertain. With 2 bases removed from V and 4 bases from J, the gap between germline ends came to 12 bases. This CDR3 is 14 amino acids long. This CDR3 reads CASSQVGSKYEQYF. CDR3 in DNA: TGCGCCAGCAGTCAAGTAGGGAGCAAGTACGAGCAGTACTTC.

Written as DNA, the CDR3 is TGTGCCAGCAGCCCCTTGTTTAGGAATCCCTCGGAAAAACTGTTTTTT. The encoded protein is CASSPLFRNPSEKLFF. The chain uses TRBV5-5 and TRBJ1-4, with unresolved D. The CDR3 spans 16 residues. V was pared by 4 bases and J by 8 bases, with 21 bases between. Germline-derived CDR1 and CDR2 are SGHKS and YYEKEE (reference sequence).

This rearrangement joins TRBV21-1 to TRBJ2-7; TRBD2, the D gene given by the table, was not confirmed from the DNA. TRBV21-1 has pseudogene status. The CDR3 extends over 14 amino acids. The CDR3 region has the DNA TGTGCCAGCCCGAATCCGGGAGACCCGTACGAGCAGTACTTC. Encoded protein: CASPNPGDPYEQYF.

The rearrangement uses TRBV7-9 and TRBJ1-3; tentatively, D is TRBD1 (5 bases). Germline CDR1 reads SEHNR; CDR2 reads FQNEAQ (reference sequence). V lost 3 bases and J lost 1, with 7 bases in between. This CDR3 is built from 14 residues. The CDR3 bases are TGTGCCAGCAGCTTCAGGGATTCTGGAAACACCATATATTTT. Translated, it gives CASSFRDSGNTIYF.

V is TRBV6-4 and J is TRBJ2-1; D is possibly TRBD1 (5 bases). Germline V CDR1 and CDR2: MRHNA, SNTAGT. CDR3 length: 16 residues. The ends were cut back, 0 bases at V and 4 bases at J, with 13 bases in the middle. As DNA, the CDR3 is TGTGCCAGCAGTGACTCTTCGCCAGGGCCATACAATGAGCAGTTCTTC. Its protein product is CASSDSSPGPYNEQFF.

This chain links TRBV7-2 with TRBJ2-2; D unresolved. This CDR3 is built from 15 residues. Per the germline V gene, CDR1 is SGHTA and CDR2 is FQGNSA. The germline V and J ends were trimmed by 1 base and 3 bases, with 9 bases remaining between them. CDR3 region: CASSLERYDTGELFF. DNA of the CDR3: TGTGCCAGCAGCTTAGAAAGATATGACACCGGGGAGCTGTTTTTT.

The chain's CDR3 is CASSLEGGQVDTQYF. The CDR3 nucleotides are TGTGCCAGCAGCCTCGAAGGAGGGCAGGTAGATACGCAGTATTTT. V gene TRBV11-3 combines with J gene TRBJ2-3, with TRBD2 as a possible D gene (6 bases). Germline assignment: CDR1 SGHNT and CDR2 YENEEA. The V end lost 5 bases, the J end lost 5 bases, and 17 bases lay between the germline ends. The length of the CDR3 is 15 residues.

This clone was picked up one time. The chain carries TRBV7-9 and TRBJ1-2, with TRBD1 as a possible D gene (6 bases). Deletions cut 3 bases from V and 6 bases from J, with 8 bases between. The germline CDR1 and CDR2 sequences are SEHNR and FQNEAQ (reference sequence). The CDR3 extends over 12 amino acids. CDR3 region: CASSFGGDGYTF. The CDR3 nucleotides are TGTGCCAGCAGCTTTGGGGGCGATGGCTACACCTTC.

V usage is TRBV7-9 and J usage is TRBJ2-3, with TRBD1 as a possible D gene (6 bases). V lost 7 bases to trimming and J lost 0 bases, with 14 bases between them. CDR1 SEHNR and CDR2 FQNEAQ come from the germline V gene (reference sequence). The CDR3 sequence is 15 residues long. CDR3 bases: TGTGCCAGCACCCCCTGGGGGCACAGCACAGATACGCAGTATTTT. It translates to CASTPWGHSTDTQYF.

The gene calls are TRBV7-2 and TRBJ2-3; no clear D. Germline CDR1 is SGHTA and CDR2 is FQGNSA. The ends were cut back, 2 bases at V and 2 bases at J, with 14 bases in the middle. CDR3 size: 16 residues. The CDR3 reads CASSLRQPKTTDTQYF. CDR3 in DNA: TGTGCCAGCAGCTTACGGCAGCCGAAGACCACAGATACGCAGTATTTT.

The rearrangement links TRBV21-1 to TRBJ1-4. TRBV21-1 is listed as a pseudogene. The CDR3 loop spans 14 amino acids. The CDR3 loop reads CASRYRDLGEKLFF. The CDR3 bases are TGTGCCAGCAGGTATAGGGACCTGGGTGAAAAACTGTTTTTT.

The chain employs TRBV21-1 and TRBJ1-1; TRBD1 was called by the table and not checked on the DNA. TRBV21-1 is noted as a pseudogene. The CDR3 has 18 amino acids. CDR3 in DNA: TGTGCCAGCAGCAAACACGAAGGGGTCTCAATTAATAACACTGAAGCTTTCTTT. It encodes CASSKHEGVSINNTEAFF.

The chain recombines TRBV2 with TRBJ1-1; perhaps TRBD1 as D (5 bases). The ends were cut back, 6 bases at V and 1 base at J, with 9 bases in the middle. CDR3 length equals 13 residues. The germline CDR1 and CDR2 sequences are SNHLY and FYNNEI. This CDR3 reads CASSQDRNTEAFF. DNA of the CDR3: TGTGCCAGCAGCCAAGACAGGAACACTGAAGCTTTCTTT.

This rearrangement joins TRBV2 to TRBJ2-3, with 12 bases identical to TRBD2. Germline CDR1 is SNHLY and CDR2 is FYNNEI. The trim removed 6 bases at V and 14 bases at J, leaving 3 bases unmatched. There are 11 residues in the CDR3. The DNA for the CDR3 is TGTGCCAGCAGGCTAGCGGGAGGGCCGTATTTT. It codes for CASRLAGGPYF. The entire variable domain, with the rest obtained from reference TRBV2 and TRBJ2-3, is as follows: EPEVTQTPSHQVTQMGQEVILRCVPISNHLYFYWYRQILGQKVEFLVSFYNNEISEKSEIFDDQFSVERPDGSNFTLKIRSTKLEDSAMYFCASRLAGGPYFGPGTRLTVL.

The chain joins TRBV5-4 to TRBJ1-4; D call uncertain. In germline, CDR1 is SGHNT, CDR2 YYREEE (reference sequence). This CDR3 comprises 15 residues. The V end was cut by 2 bases, the J end by 8 bases, with 16 bases between. The CDR3 bases are TGTGCCAGCAGCTTATTCGGCAGAAACGACGAAAAACTGTTTTTT. This gives the protein CASSLFGRNDEKLFF.

The chain uses TRBV11-2 and TRBJ2-7, with 7 bases aligning to TRBD2. The trim removed 5 bases at V and 6 bases at J, leaving 10 bases unmatched. Germline CDR1 is SGHAT and CDR2 is FQNNGV. The length of the CDR3 is 14 residues. CDR3 nucleotides: TGTGCCAGCAGCCAACAGACTAGCTCGGGCGAGCAGTACTTC. Amino acid sequence: CASSQQTSSGEQYF.

The chain links TRBV6-6 to TRBJ2-2, with 7 bases lining up with TRBD2. CDR3 length equals 15 residues. J lost 5 bases, V lost 8 bases, and 11 bases had no gene match. Per germline, CDR1 MNHNY and CDR2 SVGAGI (reference sequence). CDR3 amino acids: CASLTRLADTGELFF. In DNA, the CDR3 is TGTGCCAGCCTCACGAGGCTAGCGGATACCGGGGAGCTGTTTTTT.

This chain links TRBV18 with TRBJ1-2; D gene unclear. This CDR3 has 14 residues. CDR1 KGHSH and CDR2 LQKENI come from the germline V gene. V shed 4 bases and J shed 3 bases, with 12 bases lying between them. The CDR3 coding sequence is TGTGCCAGCTCACAAACCGGCGGTGACTATGGCTACACCTTC. Amino acid sequence: CASSQTGGDYGYTF.

V and J are TRBV6-7 and TRBJ1-5; D may be TRBD1 (6 bases). TRBV6-7 is an ORF, with its function uncertain. The CDR3 length is 16 residues. With 6 bases removed from V and 3 bases from J, the gap between germline ends came to 18 bases. As DNA, the CDR3 is TGTGCCAGCAGCTGGACAGCCTCTCCCCACAATCAGCCCCAGCATTTT. It specifies CASSWTASPHNQPQHF.

The CDR3 region is CASSLSSQTAQYF. In DNA, the CDR3 is TGTGCCAGCAGTTTATCCTCTCAAACCGCCCAGTACTTC. The rearrangement links TRBV28 to TRBJ2-5, with D hard to call. This CDR3 is built from 13 residues. Trimming pared 1 base from V and 9 bases from J, leaving 12 bases between. The germline gives CDR1 MDHEN, CDR2 SYDVKM.

Regarding this clone: An end of the junction differs from the germline gene, which may be a read error. The chain has TRBV7-7 and TRBJ2-1, with D possibly matching TRBD2 (5 bases). CDR1 and CDR2 from the germline V gene are SSHAT and FNYEAQ (reference sequence). The CDR3 has 13 residues. The DNA for the CDR3 is TGTGCTAGCAGCTTCGGACTTTACAATGAGCAGTTCTTC. This gives the protein CASSFGLYNEQFF.

This sequence joins TRBV4-2 and TRBJ2-3; 9 nucleotides align to TRBD1. V shed 2 bases and J 5 bases; nucleotides not matched to a gene: 11. The CDR3 length is 17 residues. Germline V gene data show CDR1 as LGHNA and CDR2 as YNFKEQ. The CDR3, as DNA: TGTGCCAGCAGCCAATGGGGGGCGGGACAGGGTGAAGATACGCAGTATTTT. Its translation is CASSQWGAGQGEDTQYF.

This chain joins TRBV7-9 and TRBJ2-4; tentatively, D is TRBD1 or TRBD2 (5 bases each). Trimming removed 5 bases at V and 1 base at J, with 12 bases between. The germline gives CDR1 SEHNR, CDR2 FQNEAQ (reference sequence). The CDR3 extends over 15 amino acids. CDR3 sequence: CASSGAGTAKNIQYF. The CDR3 DNA sequence: TGTGCCAGCAGCGGGGCCGGGACCGCCAAAAACATTCAGTACTTC.

The table lists this clone with a few counts. The V and J genes are TRBV4-1 and TRBJ1-1; a weak D match, TRBD1 (5 bases). Looked up from germline, CDR1 is MGHRA and CDR2 is YSYEKL. The CDR3 is 15 amino acids. The V end was cut by 4 bases, the J end by 3 bases, with 15 bases between. Written as DNA, the CDR3 is TGCGCCAGCAGCCTCCTAGGACAAGCCGACACTGAAGCTTTCTTT. It codes for CASSLLGQADTEAFF.